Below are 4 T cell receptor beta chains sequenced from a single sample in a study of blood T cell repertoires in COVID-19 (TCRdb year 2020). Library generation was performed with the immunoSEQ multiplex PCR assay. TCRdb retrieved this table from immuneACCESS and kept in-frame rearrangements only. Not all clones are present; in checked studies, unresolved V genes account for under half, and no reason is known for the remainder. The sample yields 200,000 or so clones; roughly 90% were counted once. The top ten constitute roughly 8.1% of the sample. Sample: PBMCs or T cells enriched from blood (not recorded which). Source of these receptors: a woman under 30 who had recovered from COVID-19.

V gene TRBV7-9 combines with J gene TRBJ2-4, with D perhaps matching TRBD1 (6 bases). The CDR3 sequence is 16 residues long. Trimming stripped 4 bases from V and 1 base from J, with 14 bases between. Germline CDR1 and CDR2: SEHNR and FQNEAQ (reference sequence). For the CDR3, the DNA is TGTGCCAGCAGCTCCGATAGGACAGCGGCCAAAAACATTCAGTACTTC. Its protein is CASSSDRTAAKNIQYF.

The CDR3 DNA follows: TGTGCCAGCAGTCAACTCCCAGGCGATGGCTACACCTTC. It encodes CASSQLPGDGYTF. The chain links TRBV6-5 to TRBJ1-2; no firm D call. Trimming took 5 bases from V and 6 from J, leaving 13 bases between them. The germline CDR1 and CDR2 sequences are MNHEY and SVGAGI. This CDR3 contains 13 residues.

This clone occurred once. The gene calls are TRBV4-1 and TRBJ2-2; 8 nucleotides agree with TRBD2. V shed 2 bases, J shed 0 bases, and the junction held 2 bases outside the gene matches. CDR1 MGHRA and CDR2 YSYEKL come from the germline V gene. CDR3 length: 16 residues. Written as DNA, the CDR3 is TGCGCCAGCAGCCAAACGGGACTAGCGAACACCGGGGAGCTGTTTTTT. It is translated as CASSQTGLANTGELFF.

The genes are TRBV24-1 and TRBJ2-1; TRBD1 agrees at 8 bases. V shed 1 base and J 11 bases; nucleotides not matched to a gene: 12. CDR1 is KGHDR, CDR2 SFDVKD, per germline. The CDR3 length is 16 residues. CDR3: CATSDLGGGQGQKQFF. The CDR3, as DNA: TGTGCCACCAGTGATTTAGGGGGCGGACAGGGTCAGAAGCAGTTCTTC.